A single sample gave rise to the 3 T cell receptor beta chains below, sequenced in a study of blood T cell repertoires in COVID-19. The assay was immunoSEQ multiplex PCR, and TCRdb's table has in-frame clones only and misses some. The sample lists about 97,000 clones; 70% to 90% were seen once. The sample was peripheral blood. The receptors here all came from a man aged 45 to 65 with active COVID-19.

The CDR3 DNA sequence: TGTGCCAGCAGCCAAGATCCCCGGATGTCAGGAGCTTTCTTT. It translates to CASSQDPRMSGAFF. The J gene is TRBJ1-1, the V gene TRBV3-1 (or the pseudogene TRBV3-2); D is undetermined. Germline V lookup: CDR1 LGHDT, CDR2 YNNKEL (reference sequence). This CDR3 has 14 amino acids. V was trimmed by 0 bases and J by 10 bases, leaving 15 bases between them.

The CDR3 DNA reads as TGCGCCAGCAGCCAAGATCGACAGAGGGAGCAGTACTTC. Amino acids: CASSQDRQREQYF. The rearrangement joins TRBV4-1 to TRBJ2-7; possibly TRBD1 for D (5 bases). The germline V gene encodes CDR1 MGHRA and CDR2 YSYEKL. This CDR3 contains 13 residues. V was clipped by 0 bases and J by 7 bases, with 10 bases between them.

The genes are TRBV3-1 (or the pseudogene TRBV3-2) and TRBJ2-3; D call uncertain. This CDR3 spans 12 amino acids. Germline V lookup: CDR1 LGHDT, CDR2 YNNKEL (reference sequence). V lost 1 base and J lost 7, with 6 bases in between. For the CDR3, the DNA is TGTGCCAGCAGCCAAGCCCAGTATACGCAGTATTTT. Protein sequence: CASSQAQYTQYF.